This T cell receptor beta chain was sequenced for a study of blood T cell repertoires in COVID-19. Looking at the study overall: Sites across the United States, Italy and Spain contributed samples from acute and convalescent COVID-19. PBMCs, B-cell-depleted T cells, or T cells provided the cDNA or gDNA that made up the material.

CDR3 size: 13 residues. Trimming removed 5 bases from V and 0 bases from J, with 10 bases in between. The germline CDR1 and CDR2 sequences are SQVTM and ANQGSEA. Data came from immunoSEQ multiplex PCR; TCRdb stores just in-frame clones and leaves some out. The sample has 60,000 or so clones, 80% to 90% seen once. Specimen: peripheral blood. This clonotype was sampled from a man aged 55 to 70 with acute or convalescent COVID-19. V is TRBV29-1 and J is TRBJ1-1; D uncertain. The CDR3 DNA reads TGCAGCGTTAAAGGTGCAGTGAACACTGAAGCTTTCTTT. Encoded protein: CSVKGAVNTEAFF.